This TCR beta chain was recovered during a study of blood T cell repertoires in COVID-19 (TCRdb year 2020). Study-wide context: The collaborator samples originated in the United States, Italy and Spain and spanned the acute and convalescent phases of COVID-19. Where available, HLA class I and class II types were obtained from metadata supplied by the sample provider rather than from assay-based typing. A freely available public database, intended as a resource for researchers studying the immune response to SARS-CoV-2, is where the repertoires were released. The prospective study material was composed of cDNA or gDNA derived from T cells, B-cell-depleted T cells, or PBMCs. The dataset comprised deeply sampled blood TCRbeta repertoires from subjects exposed to, actively infected with, or recovered from COVID-19. Nearly every sample came with metadata listing a de-identified subject ID, COVID-19 status, age in years and sex. Samples were obtained from the ongoing ImmuneRACE study (first 160 participants) and from 1,200 or so subjects provided by 6 global collaborators. General study outcomes and caveats: The amount of clinical and demographic metadata varied by source and participant and was provided uncurated.

Whole blood was collected in K2EDTA tubes by collaborating institutions according to the institutions' own protocols. For TCRbeta analysis, collaborators shipped samples as frozen whole blood, isolated PBMCs, or DNA extracted from either of those sample types. TCRbeta CDR3 regions were amplified from genomic DNA using the immunoSEQ Assay, a bias-controlled multiplex PCR. In the paper's pipeline: Nucleated cell counts per sample were estimated from amplification of reference gene primers within the assay. To quantify the absolute abundance of each unique TCRbeta CDR3 rearrangement, sequence reads were collapsed and filtered. For each sample, productive Simpson clonality was calculated as the square root of Simpson's diversity index across productive rearrangements. In TCRdb, the immuneACCESS table is reduced to in-frame sequences with V and J assigned. These tables do not hold every clone; where another copy was compared, an unresolved V gene accounts for under half, and the others remain unexplained. D and trimming come from the DNA, and the V and J calls and clone size come from that table. The sample profile shows about 210,000 clones; approximately 82% of them were found once. Roughly a tenth of the sample is taken by the ten largest.

V and J lose 4 bases and 6 bases, and a span of 19 bases separates them. CDR1 is given as SGHRS and CDR2 as YFSETQ, both from the germline V gene. The CDR3 sequence holds 15 residues, the cysteine and phenylalanine included. Of all the DNA, just the CDR3 is kept, 45 bases in frame from base 1. Comments on this clone: Its antigen remains undetermined. Base qualities are not recorded, but no much larger clone differs from it by a single base.

Sample: peripheral blood. The sequence links TRBV5-1 to TRBJ2-5, and TRBD2 may be the D gene, going by 5 matching bases. The TCR was taken from a man over 45 with active or convalescent COVID-19. The CDR3 region: CASSPSGIQGKTQYF. The sequenced DNA: TGCGCCAGCAGCCCTTCCGGGATCCAAGGCAAGACCCAGTACTTC.